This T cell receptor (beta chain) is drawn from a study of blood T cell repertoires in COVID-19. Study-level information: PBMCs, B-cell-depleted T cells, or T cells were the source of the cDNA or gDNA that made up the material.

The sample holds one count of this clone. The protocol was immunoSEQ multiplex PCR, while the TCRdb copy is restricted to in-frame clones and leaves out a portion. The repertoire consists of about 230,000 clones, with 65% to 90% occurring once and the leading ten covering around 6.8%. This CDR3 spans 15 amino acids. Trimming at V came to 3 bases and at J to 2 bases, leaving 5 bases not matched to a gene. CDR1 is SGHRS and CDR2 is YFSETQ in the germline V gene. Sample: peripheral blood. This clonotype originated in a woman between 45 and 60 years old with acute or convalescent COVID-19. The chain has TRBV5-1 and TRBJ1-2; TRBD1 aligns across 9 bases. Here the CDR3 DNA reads TGCGCCAGCAGCTCGGGACAGGGTGGGAACTATGGCTACACCTTC. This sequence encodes CASSSGQGGNYGYTF.